This entry features one TCR beta chain sequence. Germline CDR1 reads SGHVS; CDR2 reads FNYEAQ. The trim removed 5 bases at V and 6 bases at J, leaving 10 bases unmatched. The CDR3 has 15 amino acids. In the authors' workflow: Amplification of reference gene primers provided the estimated nucleated cell counts. This table comes from immunoSEQ multiplex PCR, and its TCRdb copy is limited to in-frame clones, with some not included. The DNA gave D and trimming, while V, J and clone size come from that table. The sample consists of roughly 120,000 clones, 88% of them appearing once. This specimen belongs to a study of blood T cell repertoires in COVID-19. Across the study: COVID-19 samples, acute and convalescent, were from the United States, Italy and Spain. T cells, B-cell-depleted T cells, or PBMCs supplied cDNA or gDNA.

This sequence joins TRBV7-6 and TRBJ1-1; 9 nucleotides align to TRBD1. The sample comprised peripheral blood. The sequence was collected from a woman aged 45-59 years with acute or convalescent COVID-19. The CDR3 here is CASSPYRGRVAEAFF. DNA for the CDR3: TGTGCCAGCAGCCCCTACAGGGGGCGCGTGGCTGAAGCTTTCTTT.